The entry below describes one T cell receptor beta chain. The record originates from a study of blood T cell repertoires in COVID-19. Background on the study: T cells, B-cell-depleted T cells, or PBMCs supplied cDNA or gDNA.

V lost 4 bases, J lost 2 bases, and 3 bases stayed unmatched. The germline V gene encodes CDR1 SGHDT and CDR2 YYEEEE. This CDR3 comprises 14 residues. TCRdb's copy holds only in-frame clones and misses some; the assay was immunoSEQ multiplex PCR. The profile shows roughly 230,000 clones, roughly 89% of them singletons. Sequencing was done on a sample of peripheral blood. This clonotype was obtained from a woman in her sixties or seventies with COVID-19, enrolled during active disease. V usage is TRBV5-6 and J usage is TRBJ1-2; TRBD1 aligns across 9 bases. CDR3 nucleotide sequence: TGTGCCAGCAGCCCCGGACAGGGGAACTATGGCTACACCTTC. Translating gives CASSPGQGNYGYTF.